This T cell receptor (beta chain) was retrieved from a study of CD8+CD57+ T cells in acquired aplastic anemia. On this clonotype itself: One end of the junction fails to match germline, which may point to a read error.

Profiles of TCR beta VDJ and CDR3 were generated from a genomic DNA template. MiXCR, applied by TCRdb to the reads, yields one record per CDR3 protein. Of hundreds of thousands of distinct CDR3 sequences listed, 65% to 80% are singletons. Germline-derived CDR1 and CDR2 are SEHNR and FQNEAQ (reference sequence). The CDR3 is made up of 14 amino acids. This clonotype originated in a human donor in good health, serving as a control. The sequencing sample was made of sorted CD4+, CD8+, or CD8+CD57+ T cells (not recorded which) from PBMCs. The chain uses TRBV7-9 and TRBJ1-3; D is uncertain. For the CDR3, the DNA is TGTGCCAGCAGACCTCGCTCTATCGGAAACACCATATACTTT. Translating it yields CASRPRSIGNTIYF. Full variable domain (outside the CDR3, taken from reference TRBV7-9 and TRBJ1-3): DTGVSQNPRHKITKRGQNVTFRCDPISEHNRLYWYRQTLGQGPEFLTYFQNEAQLEKSRLLSDRFSAERPKGSFSTLEIQRTEQGDSAMYLCASRPRSIGNTIYFGEGSWLTVV.